This T cell receptor beta chain was obtained from a study of control samples from healthy donors and cancer patients. The CDR3 has 12 amino acids. Trimming cost V 8 bases and J 2 bases; bases outside gene matches: 5. In germline, CDR1 is GTSNPN, CDR2 SVGIG (reference sequence). Method: immunoSEQ multiplex PCR; TCRdb's copy keeps in-frame clones and lacks some. The repertoire consists of 40,000 to 55,000 clones, with about 94% occurring once and the leading ten covering 23%. The receptor comes from a woman between 45 and 65 years old with head and neck cancer. The sequencing input was PBMCs. The V gene is TRBV30, the J gene TRBJ2-7; 8 bases agree with TRBD2. CDR3 loop: CASGGGTYEQYF. CDR3 sequence (DNA): TGTGCCAGCGGGGGAGGCACCTACGAGCAGTACTTC.